The clone carrying this T cell receptor (beta chain) appeared many times. The antigen is undetermined. This record comes from a study of T cells in Graves' hyperthyroidism and ophthalmopathy. RNA transcripts served as the template for amplifying TCR beta CDR3 regions. First-round RT-PCR of the TCR CDR3 relied on the HTBI primer set. TCRdb reanalysed the multiplex PCR reads using MiXCR and keeps one entry per CDR3 protein. The data contain fewer than 600,000 distinct CDR3 sequences, about 15% of them singletons. Exclusion followed for patients with uncontrolled infection, other autoimmune disease, pregnancy or lactation. Study results and limitations: The model foresaw ophthalmopathy a median around 6 months prior to onset.

The clonotype originates from a woman in her 40s with Graves' hyperthyroidism. The sequencing sample was made of blood.

Here the CDR3 DNA reads TGTGCCAGCAGCTTGGAAGGGACAGGGGGGCAACTTGCCCCGTACGAGCAGTACTTC. Protein product: CASSLEGTGGQLAPYEQYF. This chain links TRBV5-6 with TRBJ2-7, with 11 bases lining up with TRBD1. CDR1 is SGHDT and CDR2 is YYEEEE in the germline V gene. After removal of 0 bases from V and 4 bases from J, the junction contained 15 bases not matched to a gene. CDR3 size: 19 residues.